This T cell receptor (beta chain) was obtained from a study of Tregs in tolerant kidney transplant recipients. The study, taken as a whole, reports: The small number of patients limits these findings pending further validation. Donor-specific Treg expansion exceeded global Treg expansion in tolerant patients, suggesting antigen drive. Biological reproducibility was not directly addressed, but technical replication error appeared minimal. Activated donor B cell expansion appeared to reveal the most relevant donor-specific TCRbeta repertoire.

Mixed chimerism was transient after nonmyeloablative marrow transplants from related graft donors. Repertoires were generated with immunoSEQ multiplex PCR, while TCRdb's copy carries only in-frame clones and drops some. The data show 80,000 or so clones, 90% to 95% seen once. As for this clone: Its target is unknown.

V shed 0 bases and J shed 3 bases, with 14 bases lying between them. The CDR3 extends over 17 amino acids. The germline V gene has CDR1 LNHNV and CDR2 YYDKDF (reference sequence). The starting material was CD4+ T cells from blood (PBMCs), obtained 24 months after the transplant. The chain couples TRBV15 to TRBJ1-4; no reliable D call. The clonotype originates from a human patient who received a combined kidney and bone marrow transplant. The graft donor may account for some of the T cells. The CDR3 sequence is CATSRESGPNPNEKLFF. CDR3 nucleotide sequence: TGTGCCACCAGCAGAGAAAGCGGGCCAAATCCTAATGAAAAACTGTTTTTT.